A single sample gave rise to the 4 T cell receptor beta chains below, sequenced in a study of siplizumab effects on memory and regulatory T cells. Clones were read by immunoSEQ multiplex PCR, and TCRdb kept only the in-frame ones, dropping some. The data contain approximately 56,000 clones, around 97% of them singletons. Sequences were obtained from naive CD8+ T cells sorted from blood. Source of these receptors: a human donor in good health.

CDR3 sequence reads: CASSLQESTEAFF. CDR3 bases: TGTGCCAGCAGCTTACAGGAATCCACTGAAGCTTTCTTT. V and J are TRBV7-9 and TRBJ1-1, with D unresolved. This CDR3 has 13 residues. Germline-derived CDR1 and CDR2 are SEHNR and FQNEAQ (reference sequence). With 2 bases removed from V and 4 bases from J, the gap between germline ends came to 8 bases.

The chain uses TRBV29-1 and TRBJ2-7; no clear D. Germline V gene data show CDR1 as SQVTM and CDR2 as ANQGSEA. The CDR3 covers 11 residues. Trimming took 5 bases from V and 3 from J, leaving 8 bases between them. CDR3 protein: CSVWWNYEQYF. CDR3 sequence (DNA): TGCAGCGTTTGGTGGAACTACGAGCAGTACTTC.

This clone showed up just once. V usage is TRBV11-2 and J usage is TRBJ2-1; D perhaps matches TRBD2 (6 bases). Germline V gene data show CDR1 as SGHAT and CDR2 as FQNNGV. The CDR3 extends over 16 amino acids. Trimming shortened V by 5 bases and J by 6 bases, and 20 bases separated the two germline ends. The CDR3 DNA reads TGTGCCAGCAGCCAAGATCTGGGACTTCCTCGCAATGAGCAGTTCTTC. Translating it yields CASSQDLGLPRNEQFF.

The chain has TRBV4-1 and TRBJ1-2; a possible D gene is TRBD1 (6 bases). Trimming took 3 bases from V and 5 from J, leaving 10 bases between them. Per the germline V gene, CDR1 is MGHRA and CDR2 is YSYEKL. The CDR3 consists of 13 residues. This chain's CDR3 is CASSQEQGYGYTF. CDR3 DNA: TGCGCCAGCAGCCAGGAACAGGGTTATGGCTACACCTTC.